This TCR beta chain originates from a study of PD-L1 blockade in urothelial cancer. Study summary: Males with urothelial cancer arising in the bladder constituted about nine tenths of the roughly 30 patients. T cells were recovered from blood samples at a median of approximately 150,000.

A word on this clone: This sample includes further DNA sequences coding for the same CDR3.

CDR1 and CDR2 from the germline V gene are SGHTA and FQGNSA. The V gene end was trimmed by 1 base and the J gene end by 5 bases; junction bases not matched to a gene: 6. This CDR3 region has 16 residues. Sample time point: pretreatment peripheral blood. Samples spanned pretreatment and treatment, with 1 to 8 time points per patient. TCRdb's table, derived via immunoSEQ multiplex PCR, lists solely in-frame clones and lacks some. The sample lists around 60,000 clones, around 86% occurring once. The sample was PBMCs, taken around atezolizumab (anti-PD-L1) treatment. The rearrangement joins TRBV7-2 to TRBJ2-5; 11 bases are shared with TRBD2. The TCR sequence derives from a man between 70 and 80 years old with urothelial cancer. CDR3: CASSLEASGGRETQYF. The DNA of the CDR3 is TGTGCCAGCAGCTTAGAGGCTAGCGGGGGGAGGGAGACCCAGTACTTC.